Sequencing of this T cell receptor (beta chain) was carried out in a study of cytomegalovirus exposure and HLA in healthy donors. Study-wide results and caveats: Some TCR beta chains (around 160 of them) were listed as cytomegalovirus-associated.

About this clone: Its target is not known.

Trimming at V came to 2 bases and at J to 4 bases, leaving 8 bases not matched to a gene. CDR3 length equals 16 residues. Looked up from germline, CDR1 is LNHDA and CDR2 is SQIVND (reference sequence). The PCR contained 60 Vbeta and 13 Jbeta primers. Assay: immunoSEQ multiplex PCR; the TCRdb copy retains only in-frame clones and omits some. The sample gives about 33,000 clones, more than 50% of which show up once; around 6.2% is in the top ten. This TCR was recovered from a woman in her forties in good health and CMV-seropositive. The sample taken for sequencing was PBMCs. The chain employs TRBV19 and TRBJ2-3, with 8 nucleotides matching TRBD2. CDR3 DNA sequence: TGTGCCAGTAGTATACAAGGAGCGGGGGCCGCAGATACGCAGTATTTT. Its translation: CASSIQGAGAADTQYF.